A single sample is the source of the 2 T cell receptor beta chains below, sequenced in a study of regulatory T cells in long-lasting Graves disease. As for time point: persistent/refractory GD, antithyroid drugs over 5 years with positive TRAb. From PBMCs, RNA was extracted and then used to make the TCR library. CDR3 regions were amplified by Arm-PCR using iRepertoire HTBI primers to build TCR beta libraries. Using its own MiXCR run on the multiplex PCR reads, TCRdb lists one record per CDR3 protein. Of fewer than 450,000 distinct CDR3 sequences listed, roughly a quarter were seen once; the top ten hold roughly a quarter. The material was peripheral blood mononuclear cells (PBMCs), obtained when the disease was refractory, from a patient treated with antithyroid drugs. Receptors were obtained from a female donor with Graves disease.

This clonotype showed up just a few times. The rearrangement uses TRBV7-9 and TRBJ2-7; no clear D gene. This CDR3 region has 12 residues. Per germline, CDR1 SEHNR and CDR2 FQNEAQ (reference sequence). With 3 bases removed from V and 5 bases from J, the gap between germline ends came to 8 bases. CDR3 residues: CASSFLGDEQYF. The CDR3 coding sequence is TGTGCCAGCAGCTTTCTTGGGGACGAGCAGTACTTC.

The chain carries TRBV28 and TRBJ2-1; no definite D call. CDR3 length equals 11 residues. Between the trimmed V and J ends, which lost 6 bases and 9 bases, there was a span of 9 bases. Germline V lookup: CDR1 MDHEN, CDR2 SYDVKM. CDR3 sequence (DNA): TGTGCCAGCAGGCAAAGAGGTGAGCAGTTCTTC. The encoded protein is CASRQRGEQFF.